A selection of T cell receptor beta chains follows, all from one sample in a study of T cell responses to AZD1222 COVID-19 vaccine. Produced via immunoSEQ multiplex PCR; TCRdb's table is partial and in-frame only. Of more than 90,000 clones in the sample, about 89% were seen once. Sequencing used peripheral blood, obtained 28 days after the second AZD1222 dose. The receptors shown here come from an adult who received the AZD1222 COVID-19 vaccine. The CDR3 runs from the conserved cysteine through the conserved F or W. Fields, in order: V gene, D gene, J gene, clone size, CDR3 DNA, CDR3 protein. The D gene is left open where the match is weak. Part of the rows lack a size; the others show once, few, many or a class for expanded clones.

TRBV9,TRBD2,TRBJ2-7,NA,TGTGCCAGCAGCACCAACCAGGGACTAGGGTCGGGCGAGCAGTACTTC,CASSTNQGLGSGEQYF
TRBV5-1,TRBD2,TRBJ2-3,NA,TGCGCCAGCAGCATAGCGGGGAGCACAGATACGCAGTATTTT,CASSIAGSTDTQYF
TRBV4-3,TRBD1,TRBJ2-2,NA,TGCGCCAGCAGCCAAGAGGGGTACAGGGGGCGGAGGACCGGGGAGCTGTTTTTT,CASSQEGYRGRRTGELFF
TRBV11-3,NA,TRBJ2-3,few,TGTGCCAGCAGCTTAGGGTTTGATACGCAGTATTTT,CASSLGFDTQYF
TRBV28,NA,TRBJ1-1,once,TGTGCCAGCAGCCGCAGGGGCGGGACTGAAGCTTTCTTT,CASSRRGGTEAFF
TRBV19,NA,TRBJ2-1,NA,TGTGCCAGTAGTATAGTAAGGGGTAATGAGCAGTTCTTC,CASSIVRGNEQFF
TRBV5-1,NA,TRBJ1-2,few,TGCGCCAGCAGCTTGGAAAGTCCTAACTATGGCTACACCTTC,CASSLESPNYGYTF
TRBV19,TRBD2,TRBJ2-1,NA,TGTGCCAGTAGACCCAGGACTAGCGGCCCGACGAGCAATGAGCAGTTCTTC,CASRPRTSGPTSNEQFF
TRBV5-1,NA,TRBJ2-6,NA,TGCGCCAGCAGCTTGGGGGACTCTGGGGCCAACGTCCTGACTTTC,CASSLGDSGANVLTF
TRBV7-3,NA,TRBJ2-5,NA,TGTGCCAGCAGCCTAACCCTAGGGGGGGAGACCCAGTACTTC,CASSLTLGGETQYF
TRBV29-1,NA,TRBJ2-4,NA,TGCAGCGTTGAAAAGAGGGGGCGGGGGTCAAAAAACATTCAGTACTTC,CSVEKRGRGSKNIQYF
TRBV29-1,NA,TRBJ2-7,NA,TGCAGTGCATCAGGCTCCTACGAGCAGTACTTC,CSASGSYEQYF
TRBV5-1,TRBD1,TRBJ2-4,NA,TGCGCCAGCAGCTTGGCCGGGACAGGCCCACGGGGAAACATTCAGTACTTC,CASSLAGTGPRGNIQYF
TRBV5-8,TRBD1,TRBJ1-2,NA,TGTGCCAGCAGCTCGGACAGGAGAATCTCCTATGGCTACACCTTC,CASSSDRRISYGYTF
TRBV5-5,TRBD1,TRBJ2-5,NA,TGTGCCAGCAGCTTTTATCCCCCCGGCGCCGCAGGACAGGATCAAGAGACCCAGTACTTC,CASSFYPPGAAGQDQETQYF
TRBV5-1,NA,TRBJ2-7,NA,TGCGCCAGCAGCTTGGTCACAGGGAGCAACGAGCAGTACTTC,CASSLVTGSNEQYF
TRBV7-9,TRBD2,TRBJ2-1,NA,TGTGCCAGCAGCCAACTAGCGGGAGGAGGTAATGAGCAGTTCTTC,CASSQLAGGGNEQFF
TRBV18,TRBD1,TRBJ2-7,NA,TGTGCCAGCTCACCACTTGGAAAGGGGGCTCACGAGCAGTACTTC,CASSPLGKGAHEQYF
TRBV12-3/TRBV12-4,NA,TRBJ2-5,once,TGTGCCAGCACGCTGACAATACAAGAGACCCAGTACTTC,CASTLTIQETQYF
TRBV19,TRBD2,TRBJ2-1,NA,TGTGCCAGTAGTATAAGGCAAGCGGGGGGGATAAGATACAATGAGCAGTTCTTC,CASSIRQAGGIRYNEQFF
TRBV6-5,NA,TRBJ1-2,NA,TGTGCCAGCAGTTACAGGGCTAGGGTTGGCTACACCTTC,CASSYRARVGYTF
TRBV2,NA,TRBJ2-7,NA,TGTGCCACCTATGGGTACGAGCAGTACTTC,CATYGYEQYF
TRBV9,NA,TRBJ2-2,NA,TGTGCCAGCAGCGTACGGGACTGGGCGAACACCGGGGAGCTGTTTTTT,CASSVRDWANTGELFF
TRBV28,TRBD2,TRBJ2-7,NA,TGTGCCAGCAGTTTTTCTAGCGGGACCTACGAGCAGTACTTC,CASSFSSGTYEQYF
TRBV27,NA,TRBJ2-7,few,TGTGCCAGCAGTTTAACCGAGGGAGCCTACGAGCAGTACTTC,CASSLTEGAYEQYF
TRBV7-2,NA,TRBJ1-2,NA,TGTGCCAGCAGCTTATGGGGGACAAACTATGGCTACACCTTC,CASSLWGTNYGYTF
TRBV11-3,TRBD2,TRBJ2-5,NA,TGTGCCAGCAGCCCTAACGGGGGACTAGACCAAGAGACCCAGTACTTC,CASSPNGGLDQETQYF